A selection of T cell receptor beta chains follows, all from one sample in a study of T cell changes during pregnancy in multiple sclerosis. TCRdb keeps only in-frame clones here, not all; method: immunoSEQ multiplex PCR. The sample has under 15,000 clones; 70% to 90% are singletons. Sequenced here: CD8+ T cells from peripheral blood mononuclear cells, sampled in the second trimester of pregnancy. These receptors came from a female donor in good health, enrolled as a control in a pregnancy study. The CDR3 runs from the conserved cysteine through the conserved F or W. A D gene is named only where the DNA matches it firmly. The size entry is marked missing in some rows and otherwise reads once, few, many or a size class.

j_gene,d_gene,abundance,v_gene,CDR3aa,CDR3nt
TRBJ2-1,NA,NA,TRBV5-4,CASSPDLLGFHEQFF,TGTGCCAGCAGCCCGGATTTACTAGGGTTCCATGAGCAGTTCTTC
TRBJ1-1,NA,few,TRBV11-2,CASSFGGEAFF,TGTGCCAGCAGCTTCGGCGGTGAAGCTTTCTTT
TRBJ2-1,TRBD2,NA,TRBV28,CASSLGARGRGNEQFF,TGTGCCAGCAGTTTGGGGGCACGCGGGAGGGGGAATGAGCAGTTCTTC
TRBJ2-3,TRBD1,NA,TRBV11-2,CASRHHRTGGTDTQYF,TGTGCCAGCAGGCACCACCGGACAGGGGGAACAGATACGCAGTATTTT
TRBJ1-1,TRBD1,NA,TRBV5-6,CASSFPTGGTEAFF,TGTGCCAGCAGCTTCCCGACAGGGGGCACTGAAGCTTTCTTT
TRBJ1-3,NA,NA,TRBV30,CAWRVPGNTIYF,TGTGCCTGGCGAGTTCCTGGAAACACCATATATTTT
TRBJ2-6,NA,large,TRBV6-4,CASSEDSSGANVLTF,TGTGCCAGCAGTGAGGACAGCTCTGGGGCCAACGTCCTGACTTTC
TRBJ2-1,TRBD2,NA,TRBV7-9,CASRRTSGTTYNEQFF,TGTGCCAGCAGGAGGACTAGCGGGACAACCTACAATGAGCAGTTCTTC
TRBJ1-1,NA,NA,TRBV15,CATSKDLVTGIMNTEAFF,TGTGCCACCAGCAAAGACCTCGTGACAGGAATCATGAACACTGAAGCTTTCTTT
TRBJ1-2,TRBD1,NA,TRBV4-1,CASSQGQVSYGYTF,TGCGCCAGCAGCCAGGGACAGGTTAGCTATGGCTACACCTTC
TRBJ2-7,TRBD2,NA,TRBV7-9,CASGAGGQRGYEQYF,TGTGCCAGCGGGGCGGGAGGGCAACGGGGCTACGAGCAGTACTTC
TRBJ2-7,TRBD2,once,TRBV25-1,CASSEAAGGAFNEQYF,TGTGCCAGCAGTGAGGCCGCGGGGGGGGCATTCAACGAGCAGTACTTC
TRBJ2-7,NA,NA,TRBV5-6,CASSLLAGWSYEQYF,TGTGCCAGCAGCTTATTGGCAGGGTGGTCCTACGAGCAGTACTTC
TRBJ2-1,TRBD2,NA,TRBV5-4,CASSLVRRTSGRSSYNEQFF,TGTGCCAGCAGCTTGGTCAGGAGGACTAGCGGGAGGAGCTCCTACAATGAGCAGTTCTTC
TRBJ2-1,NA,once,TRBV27,CASWRSYNEQFF,TGTGCCAGTTGGCGGTCCTACAATGAGCAGTTCTTC
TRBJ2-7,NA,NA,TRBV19,CASSQGSSYEQYF,TGTGCCAGTAGTCAGGGAAGCTCCTACGAGCAGTACTTC
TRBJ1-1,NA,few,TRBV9,CASSLSSRGMTEAFF,TGTGCCAGCAGCTTAAGTAGCAGGGGAATGACTGAAGCTTTCTTT
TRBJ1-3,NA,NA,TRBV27,CASSSGVEGNTIYF,TGTGCCAGCAGTTCGGGGGTGGAGGGAAACACCATATATTTT
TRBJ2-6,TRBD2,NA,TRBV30,CAWSRLAGDGANVLTF,TGTGCCTGGAGTAGGCTAGCGGGAGATGGGGCCAACGTCCTGACTTTC
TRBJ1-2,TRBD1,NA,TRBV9,CASSPWRGGLYYGYTF,TGTGCCAGCAGCCCCTGGCGAGGGGGCTTGTACTATGGCTACACCTTC
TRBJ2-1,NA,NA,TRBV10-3,CAIGDSSYNEQFF,TGTGCCATCGGTGACTCCTCCTACAATGAGCAGTTCTTC
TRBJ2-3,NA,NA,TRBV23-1,CASSQSLGKYTTDTQYF,TGCGCCAGCAGTCAATCTCTCGGGAAATACACCACAGATACGCAGTATTTT
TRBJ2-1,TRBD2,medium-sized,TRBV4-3,CASSQDLPSGRMSEQFF,TGCGCCAGCAGCCAAGATCTGCCTAGCGGGAGAATGAGTGAGCAGTTCTTC
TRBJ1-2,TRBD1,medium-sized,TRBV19,CAKGRDSNYGYTF,TGTGCCAAGGGACGGGACAGTAACTATGGCTACACCTTC
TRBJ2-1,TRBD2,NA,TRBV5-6,CASRPGTSGILFF,TGTGCCAGCAGGCCTGGGACTAGCGGGATATTGTTCTTC
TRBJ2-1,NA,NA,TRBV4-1,CASSPGALARGNEQFF,TGCGCCAGCAGTCCAGGGGCGCTGGCGAGGGGTAATGAGCAGTTCTTC
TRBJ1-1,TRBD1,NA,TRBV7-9,CASSLAYATTGVDTEAFF,TGTGCCAGCAGCTTAGCCTACGCTACAACAGGGGTTGACACTGAAGCTTTCTTT
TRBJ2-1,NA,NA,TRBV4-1,CASSQANSINEQFF,TGCGCCAGCAGCCAAGCCAATAGTATCAATGAGCAGTTCTTC
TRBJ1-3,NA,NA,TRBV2,CASSEPLDPGNTIYF,TGTGCCAGCAGTGAACCTCTAGACCCTGGAAACACCATATATTTT
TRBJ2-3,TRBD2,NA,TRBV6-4,CASSVGSGGSDTQYF,TGTGCCAGCAGTGTAGGTAGCGGGGGATCAGATACGCAGTATTTT
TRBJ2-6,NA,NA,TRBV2,CASEGAEGSGANVLTF,TGTGCCAGCGAAGGAGCTGAGGGCTCTGGGGCCAACGTCCTGACTTTC
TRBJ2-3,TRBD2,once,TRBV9,CASSGTSGGGDTQYF,TGTGCCAGCAGCGGGACTAGCGGGGGCGGGGATACGCAGTATTTT
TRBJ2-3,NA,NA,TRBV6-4,CASSAGATGTDTQYF,TGTGCCAGCAGCGCAGGGGCCACGGGTACAGATACGCAGTATTTT
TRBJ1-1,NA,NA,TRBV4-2,CASSQDPGTEAFF,TGTGCCAGCAGCCAAGACCCGGGCACTGAAGCTTTCTTT
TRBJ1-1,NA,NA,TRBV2,CASRGREGTEAFF,TGTGCCAGCAGGGGGAGAGAAGGGACTGAAGCTTTCTTT
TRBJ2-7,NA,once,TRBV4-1,CASSQVQGAYEQYF,TGCGCCAGCAGCCAAGTCCAGGGCGCCTACGAGCAGTACTTC
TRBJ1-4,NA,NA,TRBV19,CASSIDAGSREKLFF,TGTGCCAGTAGTATAGACGCGGGTTCCCGTGAAAAACTGTTTTTT
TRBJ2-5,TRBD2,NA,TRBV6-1,CASSEVAGGLETQYF,TGTGCCAGCAGTGAAGTTGCGGGGGGGCTTGAGACCCAGTACTTC
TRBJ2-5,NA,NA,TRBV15,CATRELGLDPETQYF,TGTGCCACCAGAGAACTGGGACTGGACCCGGAGACCCAGTACTTC
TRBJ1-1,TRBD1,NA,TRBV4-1,CASSHIGQGGGTFF,TGCGCCAGCAGCCACATTGGACAGGGAGGCGGAACTTTCTTT
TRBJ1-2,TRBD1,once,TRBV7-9,CASSPSTGGRGYGYTF,TGTGCCAGCAGCCCATCGACAGGGGGTCGGGGCTATGGCTACACCTTC
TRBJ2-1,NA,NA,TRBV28,CASSLLVRDLTREQFF,TGTGCCAGCAGTTTACTAGTCAGGGATCTTACGAGGGAGCAGTTCTTC
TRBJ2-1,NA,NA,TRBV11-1,CASSLAPLGPYNEQFF,TGTGCCAGCAGCTTAGCCCCCCTCGGTCCCTACAATGAGCAGTTCTTC
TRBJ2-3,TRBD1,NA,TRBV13,CASSLGWQGADTQYF,TGTGCCAGCAGCTTAGGGTGGCAGGGGGCAGATACGCAGTATTTT
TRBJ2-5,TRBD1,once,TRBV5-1,CASSLAPVGQLETQYF,TGCGCCAGCAGCTTGGCCCCGGTGGGACAGCTGGAGACCCAGTACTTC
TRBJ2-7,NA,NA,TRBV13,CASSLISDEQYF,TGTGCCAGCAGCTTAATCTCGGACGAGCAGTACTTC